The TCR beta chain described here comes from a study of T cells in Graves' hyperthyroidism and ophthalmopathy. There were TCR beta CDR3 regions amplified from RNA transcripts. An initial round of RT-PCR targeting the TCR CDR3 relied on the HTBI primer set. In TCRdb, the multiplex PCR reads were re-called with MiXCR into one record per CDR3 protein. Found here are some 300,000 distinct CDR3 sequences, roughly 13% of them singletons; the top ten hold roughly 7.7%. Germline V gives CDR1 LGHNT, CDR2 FRNRAP. The V end lost 4 bases, the J end lost 5 bases, and 14 bases lay between the germline ends. CDR3 length: 15 amino acids.

The V call is TRBV12-5, the J call TRBJ1-4, with D possibly TRBD1 on 5 matching bases. Sequenced sample: blood. The TCR was taken from a woman between 40 and 50 years old with Graves' hyperthyroidism. CDR3 region: CASGYGQGSNEKLFF. The CDR3 region has the DNA TGTGCTAGTGGTTATGGGCAGGGTTCCAATGAAAAACTGTTTTTT.